A single sample gave rise to the 8 T cell receptor beta chains below, sequenced in a study of blood T cell repertoires in COVID-19. Sequencing was performed with immunoSEQ multiplex PCR; in TCRdb, only in-frame clones are kept and a portion is missing. The table includes some 150,000 clones, about 88% detected once. The sequenced material came from peripheral blood. All receptors come from a man aged 35 to 55 with acute or convalescent COVID-19.

The chain combines TRBV19 with TRBJ2-1; weak D call: TRBD1 (5 bases). The CDR3 is 11 amino acids. Trimming stripped 8 bases from V and 10 bases from J, with 12 bases between. The germline V gene encodes CDR1 LNHDA and CDR2 SQIVND (reference sequence). The CDR3 DNA is TGTGCCAGTGGGCCCAGGGTAGAGCAGTTCTTC. This gives the protein CASGPRVEQFF.

The chain recombines TRBV3-1 (or the pseudogene TRBV3-2) with TRBJ1-6, with TRBD1 matching over 8 bases. CDR1 is LGHDT and CDR2 is YNNKEL in the germline V gene (reference sequence). V lost 1 base and J lost 9; bases outside the gene matches: 11. CDR3 size: 17 residues. CDR3 sequence (DNA): TGTGCCAGCAGCCAAGTTGGCCAGGGGGCGGGAGTTTCACCCCTCCACTTT. The encoded protein is CASSQVGQGAGVSPLHF.

The rearrangement joins TRBV6-4 to TRBJ1-1; no firm D call. Germline CDR1 MRHNA, CDR2 SNTAGT. The CDR3 is 15 residues long. V shed 0 bases and J shed 4 bases, with 12 bases lying between them. The CDR3 nucleotides read TGTGCCAGCAGTGACTCCCCCGACCGAGGCACTGAAGCTTTCTTT. Translating it yields CASSDSPDRGTEAFF.

This rearrangement joins TRBV5-6 to TRBJ1-5, with no clear D. CDR3 length: 15 amino acids. Trimming cost V 4 bases and J 0 bases, with 11 bases left between them. Per germline, CDR1 SGHDT and CDR2 YYEEEE. The CDR3 region is CASSLREDSNQPQHF. The CDR3 DNA sequence: TGTGCCAGCAGCCTCCGGGAGGATAGCAATCAGCCCCAGCATTTT.

This clone was recorded only once. The rearrangement joins TRBV7-9 to TRBJ2-2; D perhaps matches TRBD1 (5 bases). Germline CDR1 is SEHNR and CDR2 is FQNEAQ (reference sequence). This CDR3 comprises 16 residues. V gave up 5 bases and J gave up 0 bases, with 13 bases separating them. CDR3 amino acids: CASSPRQITNTGELFF. The CDR3 nucleotides read TGTGCCAGCAGCCCCCGACAGATAACGAACACCGGGGAGCTGTTTTTT.

The chain has TRBV19 and TRBJ1-2, with 8 bases identical to TRBD1. The germline gives CDR1 LNHDA, CDR2 SQIVND (reference sequence). The CDR3 totals 15 residues. Trimming removed 5 bases from V and 8 bases from J; junction bases left unmatched: 13. Here the CDR3 DNA reads TGTGCCAGTAGTCTCATCGGACAGGGACGGGGAGGCTACACCTTC. Amino acid sequence: CASSLIGQGRGGYTF.

This chain links TRBV18 with TRBJ2-2; D is uncertain. Germline V gives CDR1 KGHSH, CDR2 LQKENI. V lost 2 bases, J lost 3 bases, and 16 bases lay in between. The CDR3 consists of 17 residues. The DNA of the CDR3 is TGTGCCAGCTCACCATATAGCCCGTCTGCGTACACCGGGGAGCTGTTTTTT. It specifies CASSPYSPSAYTGELFF.

V usage is TRBV6-5 and J usage is TRBJ1-5, with TRBD1 identical over 10 bases. The germline gives CDR1 MNHEY, CDR2 SVGAGI. The CDR3 sequence is 16 residues long. J was trimmed by 6 bases and V by 4 bases; bases with no gene match: 9. The CDR3 DNA sequence: TGTGCCAGCAGTTCAGAAAGGGACAGGGGAGTTCAGCCCCAGCATTTT. Translation: CASSSERDRGVQPQHF.